Presented here are 13 T cell receptor beta chains from one specimen sequenced in a study of cytomegalovirus exposure and HLA in healthy donors. Vbeta (60) and Jbeta (13) primers were used in the PCR. Measured with immunoSEQ multiplex PCR; TCRdb has only the in-frame clones, and not every one. The sample includes under 200,000 clones, around 81% of them seen just once. Specimen: PBMCs. These receptors originate from a man aged 40-49 years in good health and CMV-seronegative.

This clone came up a few times. The chain uses TRBV11-2 and TRBJ1-3, with no clear D. V was cut by 5 bases and J by 4 bases, with 12 bases left in between. CDR3 length equals 14 residues. Germline-derived CDR1 and CDR2 are SGHAT and FQNNGV. CDR3 DNA: TGTGCCAGCAGCAGTAATCGGGTCGGAAACACCATATATTTT. Residues: CASSSNRVGNTIYF.

J is TRBJ1-1 and V is TRBV5-8; D might be TRBD1 (6 bases). V shed 1 base and J shed 0 bases, with 10 bases lying between them. The CDR3 totals 15 residues. From germline, CDR1 is SGHTS and CDR2 YDEGEE. In nucleotides, the CDR3 is TGTGCCAGCAGCTTGAGGGGGACAATGAACACTGAAGCTTTCTTT. It codes for CASSLRGTMNTEAFF.

J is TRBJ2-7 and V is TRBV9; D is unresolved. The V gene's germline CDR1 is SGDLS and CDR2 YYNGEE. V was shortened by 4 bases and J by 5 bases, with 16 bases between the two germline ends. The length of the CDR3 is 14 residues. CDR3 in DNA: TGTGCCAGCAGCCCCCCGGCCGGAGAACACGAGCAGTACTTC. This sequence encodes CASSPPAGEHEQYF.

This clone was found a few times. The junction shows a germline mismatch at one end, possibly a read error. V and J are TRBV5-1 and TRBJ2-6; TRBD1 matches 11 bases. Looked up from germline, CDR1 is SGHRS and CDR2 is YFSETQ. CDR3 length equals 17 residues. For the CDR3, the DNA is TGCGCCAGCAGAACCGGACAGGGGGCATCGGGGGCCAACGGCCTGACTTTC. This codes for CASRTGQGASGANGLTF.

This clone turned up a few times. The chain combines TRBV6-1 with TRBJ1-2; D remains ambiguous. V gave up 5 bases and J gave up 8 bases, with 9 bases separating them. The CDR3 is made up of 11 amino acids. Per the germline V gene, CDR1 is MNHNS and CDR2 is SASEGT. The CDR3 DNA sequence: TGTGCCAGCAGTTCCTACGGGGGCTACACCTTC. It translates to CASSSYGGYTF.

This clone has only a few counts. The rearrangement uses TRBV10-3 and TRBJ2-7, with D unresolved. The CDR3 is 13 amino acids. V shed 0 bases and J shed 6 bases, with 9 bases lying between them. The germline gives CDR1 ENHRY, CDR2 SYGVKD. DNA for the CDR3: TGTGCCATCAGTGAGTCTACTTACAGCGAGCAGTACTTC. This codes for CAISESTYSEQYF.

This clone was found once. This chain uses TRBV7-9 with TRBJ1-2; D ambiguous. Germline V gene data show CDR1 as SEHNR and CDR2 as FQNEAQ (reference sequence). The CDR3 runs to 16 residues. V lost 5 bases and J 4 bases, leaving 20 bases between the germline ends. CDR3 bases: TGTGCCAGCAGCACCTCTTCCAGTGAACCTGGCTATGGCTACACCTTC. This gives the protein CASSTSSSEPGYGYTF. Complete variable domain (other parts from reference TRBV7-9 and TRBJ1-2): DTGVSQNPRHKITKRGQNVTFRCDPISEHNRLYWYRQTLGQGPEFLTYFQNEAQLEKSRLLSDRFSAERPKGSFSTLEIQRTEQGDSAMYLCASSTSSSEPGYGYTFGSGTRLTVV.

This chain connects TRBV6-1 to TRBJ1-1; tentatively, D is TRBD1 (5 bases). The CDR3 runs 14 residues. In germline, CDR1 is MNHNS, CDR2 SASEGT. The germline V and J ends were trimmed by 4 bases and 1 base, with 10 bases remaining between them. The CDR3, as DNA: TGTGCCAGCAGTGCACAGGTCTGGAACACTGAAGCTTTCTTT. Translated, it gives CASSAQVWNTEAFF.

The V call is TRBV5-5, the J call TRBJ1-4, with D tentatively TRBD1 (6 bases). CDR1 is SGHKS and CDR2 is YYEKEE in the germline V gene (reference sequence). The CDR3 runs to 16 residues. Trimming removed 0 bases from V and 8 bases from J, with 17 bases in between. CDR3 loop: CASSLEAVSGTEKLFF. In DNA form, the CDR3 reads TGTGCCAGCAGCTTGGAGGCGGTCTCTGGGACAGAAAAACTGTTTTTT. Complete variable domain (other parts from reference TRBV5-5 and TRBJ1-4): DAGVTQSPTHLIKTRGQQVTLRCSPISGHKSVSWYQQVLGQGPQFIFQYYEKEERGRGNFPDRFSARQFPNYSSELNVNALLLGDSALYLCASSLEAVSGTEKLFFGSGTQLSVL.

This clone was seen more than once but under ten times. The V call is TRBV9, the J call TRBJ2-3; D might be TRBD2 (6 bases). The V end lost 4 bases, the J end lost 5 bases, and 20 bases lay between the germline ends. Per germline, CDR1 SGDLS and CDR2 YYNGEE. The CDR3 extends over 16 amino acids. For the CDR3, the DNA is TGTGCCAGCAGCCCGTGGAGTGGGGAGGTTGAAGATACGCAGTATTTT. It specifies CASSPWSGEVEDTQYF.

This clone has only a few counts. The chain links TRBV5-1 to TRBJ2-3, with D tentatively TRBD2 (5 bases). The CDR3 runs 16 residues. Germline lookup yields CDR1 SGHRS and CDR2 YFSETQ. The V end was cut by 0 bases, the J end by 1 base, with 12 bases between. The CDR3 here is CASSLGARAGTDTQYF. CDR3 DNA: TGCGCCAGCAGCTTGGGGGCCCGAGCGGGCACAGATACGCAGTATTTT.

The chain joins TRBV30 to TRBJ2-7; TRBD2 agrees at 7 bases. The V gene's germline CDR1 is GTSNPN and CDR2 SVGIG (reference sequence). The CDR3 runs 13 residues. With 2 bases clipped from V and 4 bases from J, the junction kept 5 bases outside the gene matches. The CDR3 coding sequence is TGTGCCTGGAGTTTAGGGAGGGCTTACGAGCAGTACGTC. It is translated as CAWSLGRAYEQYV.

This clone came up once. V and J are TRBV11-2 and TRBJ2-2; no clear D gene. The CDR3 is 13 amino acids. V lost 6 bases and J 0 bases, leaving 5 bases between the germline ends. CDR1 SGHAT and CDR2 FQNNGV come from the germline V gene. The CDR3 region has the DNA TGTGCCAGCAGGTATACGAACACCGGGGAGCTGTTTTTT. Encoded protein: CASRYTNTGELFF.